This T cell receptor (beta chain) emerged from a study of cytomegalovirus exposure and HLA in healthy donors. Regarding the study as a whole: Earlier analysis yielded a pattern in which most TCR beta V segments were productive about 90% or about 30% of the time.

PCR primers comprised 60 Vbeta and 13 Jbeta primers. The table came from immunoSEQ multiplex PCR; TCRdb's copy has only in-frame clones and leaves some out. Here the sample spans some 170,000 clones, around 76% being singletons. In regard to this clone: Its target is not known.

This CDR3 has 13 residues. The junction had 5 bases not matched to a gene; V was cut back by 4 bases and J by 4 bases. CDR1 and CDR2 (germline): GTSNPN, SVGIG (reference sequence). This clonotype originated in a girl between 5 and 17 years old in good health and CMV-seropositive. The chain carries TRBV30 and TRBJ1-2; 8 bases are shared with TRBD1. The specimen was PBMCs. Here the CDR3 DNA reads TGTGCCTGGACGACAGGGGCGGCCTATGGCTACACCTTC. This encodes CAWTTGAAYGYTF.